The rows below give T cell receptor beta chains drawn from one sample of a study of blood T cell repertoires in COVID-19. The protocol was immunoSEQ multiplex PCR, while the TCRdb copy is restricted to in-frame clones and leaves out a portion. This table has about 190,000 clones, 70% to 90% appearing once. The material sequenced was peripheral blood. The receptors were gathered from a woman aged 40 to 50 who had recovered from COVID-19. Each CDR3 is given with its conserved first and last residue. Fields, in order: V gene, J gene, CDR3 protein.

V gene: TRBV6-1
J gene: TRBJ2-5
CDR3 protein: CASSETPHRRDQETQYF

V gene: TRBV28
J gene: TRBJ1-5
CDR3 protein: CASSQQGFQPQHF

V gene: TRBV19
J gene: TRBJ2-1
CDR3 protein: CASSLLAGGKFF

V gene: TRBV24-1
J gene: TRBJ1-2
CDR3 protein: CATSDFQGRGYTF

V gene: TRBV11-1
J gene: TRBJ2-1
CDR3 protein: CASSTRTSGRDNEQFF

V gene: TRBV28
J gene: TRBJ1-1
CDR3 protein: CASSFAGNTEAFF

V gene: TRBV18
J gene: TRBJ1-5
CDR3 protein: CASSPPGTGGLNQPQHF

V gene: TRBV4-1
J gene: TRBJ2-1
CDR3 protein: CASSQDSGNEQFF

V gene: TRBV18
J gene: TRBJ1-2
CDR3 protein: CASSPPTANYGYTF

V gene: TRBV27
J gene: TRBJ1-5
CDR3 protein: CASGQASQPQHF

V gene: TRBV18
J gene: TRBJ2-5
CDR3 protein: CASSVQETQYF

V gene: TRBV7-6
J gene: TRBJ2-1
CDR3 protein: CASSLLGQGSYNEQFF

V gene: TRBV7-8
J gene: TRBJ2-7
CDR3 protein: CASSLESRNEQYF

V gene: TRBV4-2
J gene: TRBJ2-1
CDR3 protein: CASSQGDGGSSNEQFF

V gene: TRBV7-3
J gene: TRBJ1-1
CDR3 protein: CASSLRDRENTEAFF

V gene: TRBV9
J gene: TRBJ2-5
CDR3 protein: CASSVGGIETQYF

V gene: TRBV27
J gene: TRBJ1-1
CDR3 protein: CASSLGPGEAFF

V gene: TRBV6-6
J gene: TRBJ1-2
CDR3 protein: CASSYGTGGYYGYTF

V gene: TRBV5-1
J gene: TRBJ2-5
CDR3 protein: CASSFGTGKETQYF

V gene: TRBV19
J gene: TRBJ1-1
CDR3 protein: CASSSTGGATEAFF

V gene: TRBV28
J gene: TRBJ2-5
CDR3 protein: CASSLGGRETQYF

V gene: TRBV6-5
J gene: TRBJ1-2
CDR3 protein: CASSTPGQGIYGYTF

V gene: TRBV10-3
J gene: TRBJ1-5
CDR3 protein: CAISESVQGNSNQPQHF

V gene: TRBV6-2/TRBV6-3
J gene: TRBJ2-3
CDR3 protein: CASSLDRSTDTQYF

V gene: TRBV28
J gene: TRBJ1-5
CDR3 protein: CASRRSSQGFGNQPQHF

V gene: TRBV6-5
J gene: TRBJ1-5
CDR3 protein: CASSFDRTGSEPQHF

V gene: TRBV7-9
J gene: TRBJ2-3
CDR3 protein: CASSPPFQGDTQYF

V gene: TRBV6-6
J gene: TRBJ2-2
CDR3 protein: CASNPNVQSTGELFF

V gene: TRBV29-1
J gene: TRBJ1-1
CDR3 protein: CSAQRQVNTEAFF

V gene: TRBV28
J gene: TRBJ2-1
CDR3 protein: CASSLRDEQFF

V gene: TRBV29-1
J gene: TRBJ1-2
CDR3 protein: CSVLPSTGWNGYTF

V gene: TRBV28
J gene: TRBJ2-1
CDR3 protein: CASGTSGSGNEQFF

V gene: TRBV7-8
J gene: TRBJ2-5
CDR3 protein: CASSLDRVVLMTQYF

V gene: TRBV19
J gene: TRBJ1-3
CDR3 protein: CASSAAGNSGNTIYF

V gene: TRBV5-5
J gene: TRBJ1-1
CDR3 protein: CASSPTGGASMNTEAFF